These 5 T cell receptor beta chains were sequenced from one sample in a study of blood T cell repertoires in COVID-19. Assay: immunoSEQ multiplex PCR; the TCRdb copy retains only in-frame clones and omits some. The table has hundreds of thousands of clones, around nine tenths seen once. Sequencing input: peripheral blood. The receptors shown here come from a woman aged 18-35 years who had recovered from COVID-19.

The J gene is TRBJ1-2, the V gene TRBV4-1; 9 bases fit TRBD1. The CDR3 has 15 amino acids. V was pared by 1 base and J by 4 bases, with 4 bases of the junction left unmatched. From germline, CDR1 is MGHRA and CDR2 YSYEKL. This CDR3 is CASSQGDREIYGYTF. The CDR3 nucleotides read TGCGCCAGCAGCCAAGGGGACAGGGAAATCTATGGCTACACCTTC.

This clone has a single count. The gene calls are TRBV27 and TRBJ2-3; a weak D match, TRBD2 (6 bases). The CDR3 contains 17 residues. Germline V gene data show CDR1 as MNHEY and CDR2 as SMNVEV (reference sequence). Trimming cost V 0 bases and J 1 base, with 14 bases left between them. The CDR3 loop is CASSLSMIAEGTDTQYF. The CDR3 DNA follows: TGTGCCAGCAGTTTATCGATGATAGCGGAGGGCACAGATACGCAGTATTTT.

The chain combines TRBV7-9 with TRBJ1-3; perhaps TRBD1 as D (6 bases). This CDR3 is 16 amino acids long. Per germline, CDR1 SEHNR and CDR2 FQNEAQ (reference sequence). Trimming pared 5 bases from V and 0 bases from J, leaving 14 bases between. The CDR3: CASSTYGQNSGNTIYF. CDR3 nucleotide sequence: TGTGCCAGCAGCACATACGGACAGAACTCTGGAAACACCATATATTTT.

The CDR3 reads CASIGDSYGYTF. Written as DNA, the CDR3 is TGTGCCAGCATCGGGGACAGCTATGGCTACACCTTC. The chain recombines TRBV7-9 with TRBJ1-2; 7 bases are a match to TRBD1. Trimming took 7 bases from V and 4 from J; bases not matched to a gene: 3. Germline assignment: CDR1 SEHNR and CDR2 FQNEAQ (reference sequence). This CDR3 has 12 residues.

This clone was counted once. The V and J genes are TRBV18 and TRBJ2-5; possibly TRBD1 for D (5 bases). This CDR3 comprises 14 residues. The germline V gene has CDR1 KGHSH and CDR2 LQKENI. Trimming removed 6 bases from V and 1 base from J, with 12 bases in between. The CDR3 coding sequence is TGTGCCAGCTCCTTTGACAGCGTCCAAGAGACCCAGTACTTC. It encodes CASSFDSVQETQYF. The whole variable domain, filled in from reference TRBV18 and TRBJ2-5, reads NAGVMQNPRHLVRRRGQEARLRCSPMKGHSHVYWYRQLPEEGLKFMVYLQKENIIDESGMPKERFSAEFPKEGPSILRIQQVVRGDSAAYFCASSFDSVQETQYFGPGTRLLVL.